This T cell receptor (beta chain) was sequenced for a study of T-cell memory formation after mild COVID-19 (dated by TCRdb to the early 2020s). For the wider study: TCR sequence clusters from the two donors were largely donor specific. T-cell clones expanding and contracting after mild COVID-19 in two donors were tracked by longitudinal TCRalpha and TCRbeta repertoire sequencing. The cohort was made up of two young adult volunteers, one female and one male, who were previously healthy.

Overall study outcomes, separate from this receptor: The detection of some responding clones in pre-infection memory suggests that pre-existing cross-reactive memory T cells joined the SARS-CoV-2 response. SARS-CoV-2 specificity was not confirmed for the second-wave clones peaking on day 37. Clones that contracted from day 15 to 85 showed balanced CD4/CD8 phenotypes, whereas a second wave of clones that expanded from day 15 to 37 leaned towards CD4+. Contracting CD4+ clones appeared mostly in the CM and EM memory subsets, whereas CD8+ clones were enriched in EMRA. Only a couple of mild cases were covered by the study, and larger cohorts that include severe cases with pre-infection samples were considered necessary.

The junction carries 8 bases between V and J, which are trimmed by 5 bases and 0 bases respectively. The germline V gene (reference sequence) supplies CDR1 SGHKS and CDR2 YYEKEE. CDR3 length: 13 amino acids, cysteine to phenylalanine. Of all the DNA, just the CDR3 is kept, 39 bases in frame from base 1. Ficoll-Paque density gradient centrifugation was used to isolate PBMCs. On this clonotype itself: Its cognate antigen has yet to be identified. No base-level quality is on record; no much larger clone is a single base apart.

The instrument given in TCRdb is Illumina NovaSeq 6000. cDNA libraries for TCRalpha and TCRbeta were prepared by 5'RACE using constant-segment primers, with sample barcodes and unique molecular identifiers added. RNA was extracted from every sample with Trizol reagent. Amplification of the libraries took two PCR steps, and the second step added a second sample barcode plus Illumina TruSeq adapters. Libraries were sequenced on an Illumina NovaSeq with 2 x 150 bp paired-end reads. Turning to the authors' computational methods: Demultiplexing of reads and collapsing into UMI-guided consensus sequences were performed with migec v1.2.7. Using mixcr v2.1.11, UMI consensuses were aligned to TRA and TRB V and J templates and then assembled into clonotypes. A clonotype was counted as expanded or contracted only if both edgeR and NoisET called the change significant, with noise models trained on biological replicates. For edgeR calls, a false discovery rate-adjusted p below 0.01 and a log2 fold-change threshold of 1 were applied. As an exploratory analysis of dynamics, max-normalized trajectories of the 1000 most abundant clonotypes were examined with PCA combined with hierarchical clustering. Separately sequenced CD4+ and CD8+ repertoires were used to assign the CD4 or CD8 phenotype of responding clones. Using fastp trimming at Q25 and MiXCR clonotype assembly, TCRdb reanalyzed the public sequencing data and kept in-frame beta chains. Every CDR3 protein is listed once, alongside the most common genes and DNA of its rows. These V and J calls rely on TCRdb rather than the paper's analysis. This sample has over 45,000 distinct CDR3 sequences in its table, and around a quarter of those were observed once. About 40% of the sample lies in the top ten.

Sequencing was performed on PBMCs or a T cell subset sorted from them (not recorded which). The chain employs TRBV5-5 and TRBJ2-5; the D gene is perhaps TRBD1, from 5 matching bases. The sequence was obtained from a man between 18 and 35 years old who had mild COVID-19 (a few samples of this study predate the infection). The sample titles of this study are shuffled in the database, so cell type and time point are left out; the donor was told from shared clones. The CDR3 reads CASRGHNQETQYF. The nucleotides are TGTGCCAGCAGAGGACACAACCAAGAGACCCAGTACTTC.